This T cell receptor (beta chain) emerged from a study of T cell responses to AZD1222 COVID-19 vaccine (dated by TCRdb to 2020 to 2023). About the full investigation: AZD1222 recipients given second doses at about 4 weeks or at about 12 weeks were pooled, since spike-specific TCR depth and breadth were not found to differ between the two schedules. Trial participants were enrolled by age into 18-55, 56-69 and 70-plus year subgroups, with about 150, 28 and 57 TCR-sequenced participants respectively. TCR sequencing was performed for 230 to 250 trial participants, of whom around 210 were given two doses of AZD1222 and around 25 were given two doses of MenACWY control vaccine.

Findings and caveats that apply to the study as a whole: Conclusions about previously exposed vaccinees are limited, since just six or seven AZD1222 recipients were seropositive for SARS-CoV-2 at baseline. The vaccine-associated CD4 TCRs covered the entire spike protein, and the dominant responses fell in regions 160-218 and 743-854. Epitopes outside the regions mutated in the B.1.351 and B.1.1.7 variants were reportedly recognized by nearly half of the unique spike-specific TCRs. Participants were mostly white British and included more females than males, and it was suggested by the authors that clonal diversity may have been underestimated. Because no day 14 peak-response samples were available, repertoires were characterized only after the peak T cell response. Spike-specific TCR breadth and depth rose significantly after two AZD1222 doses compared with day 0 and with MenACWY recipients. In the small 56-69-year group, the increase in depth fell short of significance, most likely because of low power.

V lost 3 bases and J lost 0 bases; the stretch between them is 15 bases long. Based on the germline V gene (reference sequence), the CDR1 and CDR2 sequences are LNHNV and YYDKDF. The CDR3 measures 17 amino acids from cysteine to phenylalanine. Just CDR3 DNA is preserved here, 51 bases in frame from base 1. Details on this clone: The antigen it recognizes is unknown. No base-level quality is on record; no much larger clone is a single base apart.

Per the publication, the time point label means: baseline before first vaccination. Vaccinee samples were obtained from the UK trials COV001 and COV002, which included a single-blind randomized controlled phase 2/3 trial of AZD1222 (ChAdOx1 nCoV-19) in healthy adults. For TCRbeta chain sequencing, PBMC samples from trial participants were taken at day 0 and at day 28 after the second dose. The CDR3 regions of human TCRbeta chains were analyzed by immunosequencing. The authors processed their data as follows. Repertoire TCRs were checked for matches against a reference library of SARS-CoV-2-specific TCRs that had been generated using the MIRA antigen-specificity platform. Breadth meant the fraction of unique TCRs that were SARS-CoV-2-associated, whereas depth meant the fraction of total T cells that were SARS-CoV-2-associated. Each spike-specific TCR was assigned to its reactive spike region and to a CD4 or CD8 class using the MIRA data. Log10-transformed breadth and depth values were compared by one-way ANOVA with Sidak's multiple comparisons tests. TCRdb carries this immuneACCESS record with in-frame sequences only. Its versions omit some clonotypes, under half of them owing to an unresolved V gene in the studies checked, with the rest unexplained. From that table come the V and J calls and clone size; the DNA was used to work out D and trimming. The sample data list around 160,000 clones, and about 91% of these were observed just once. Around 16% of the sample goes to the ten largest clones.

The clonotype was recovered from an adult in good health. The material sequenced was peripheral blood, taken on day 0 of AZD1222 vaccination. The chain is encoded by TRBV15 joined to TRBJ1-5; 6 matching bases give a weak D call of TRBD1. The nucleotides read TGTGCCACCAGCAGGGTTATGGGGGCGATTAGCAATCAGCCCCAGCATTTT. It specifies CATSRVMGAISNQPQHF.